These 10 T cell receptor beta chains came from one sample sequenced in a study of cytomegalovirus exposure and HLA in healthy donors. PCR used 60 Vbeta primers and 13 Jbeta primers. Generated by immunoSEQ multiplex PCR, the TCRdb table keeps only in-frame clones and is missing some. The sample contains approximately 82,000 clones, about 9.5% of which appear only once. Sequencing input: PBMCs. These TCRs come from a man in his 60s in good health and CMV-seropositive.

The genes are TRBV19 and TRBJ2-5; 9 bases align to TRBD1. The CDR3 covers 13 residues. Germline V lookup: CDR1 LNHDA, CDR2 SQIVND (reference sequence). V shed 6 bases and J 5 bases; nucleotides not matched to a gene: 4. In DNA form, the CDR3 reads TGTGCCAGTAGCAGGGACAGGGAGGAGACCCAGTACTTC. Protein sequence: CASSRDREETQYF.

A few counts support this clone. CDR3 nucleotides: TGTGCCAGCAGCGCCCCCTCACAGGACACTGAAGCTTTCTTT. It specifies CASSAPSQDTEAFF. This chain links TRBV7-9 with TRBJ1-1; D may be TRBD1 (5 bases). CDR3 length equals 14 residues. With 5 bases removed from V and 3 bases from J, the gap between germline ends came to 13 bases. Per germline, CDR1 SEHNR and CDR2 FQNEAQ (reference sequence).

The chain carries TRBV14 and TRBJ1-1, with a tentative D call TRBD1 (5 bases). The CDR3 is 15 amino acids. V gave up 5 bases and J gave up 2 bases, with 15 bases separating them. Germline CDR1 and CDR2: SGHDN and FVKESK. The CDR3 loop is CASSVDRGGNTEAFF. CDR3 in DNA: TGTGCCAGCAGCGTAGACCGGGGGGGAAACACTGAAGCTTTCTTT.

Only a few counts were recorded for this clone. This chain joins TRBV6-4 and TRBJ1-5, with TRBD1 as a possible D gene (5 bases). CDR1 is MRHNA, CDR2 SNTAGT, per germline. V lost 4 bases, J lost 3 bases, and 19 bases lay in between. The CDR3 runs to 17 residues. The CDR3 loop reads CASSGPRGKDDNQPQHF. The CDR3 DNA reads TGTGCCAGCAGTGGGCCTCGGGGGAAGGATGACAATCAGCCCCAGCATTTT.

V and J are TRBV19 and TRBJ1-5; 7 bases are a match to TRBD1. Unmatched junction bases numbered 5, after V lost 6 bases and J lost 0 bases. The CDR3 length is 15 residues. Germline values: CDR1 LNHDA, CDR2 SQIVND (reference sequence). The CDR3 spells CASSLGTDSNQPQHF. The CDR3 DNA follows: TGTGCCAGTAGCCTTGGGACAGATAGCAATCAGCCCCAGCATTTT. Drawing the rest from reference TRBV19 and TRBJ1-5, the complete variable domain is DGGITQSPKYLFRKEGQNVTLSCEQNLNHDAMYWYRQDPGQGLRLIYYSQIVNDFQKGDIAEGYSVSREKKESFPLTVTSAQKNPTAFYLCASSLGTDSNQPQHFGDGTRLSIL.

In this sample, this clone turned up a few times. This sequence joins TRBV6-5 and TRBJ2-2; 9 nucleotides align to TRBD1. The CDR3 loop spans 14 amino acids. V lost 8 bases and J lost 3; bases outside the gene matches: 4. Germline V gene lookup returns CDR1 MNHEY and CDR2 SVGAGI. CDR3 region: CASGRDRDTGELFF. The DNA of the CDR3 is TGTGCCAGCGGCCGGGACAGGGACACCGGGGAGCTGTTTTTT.

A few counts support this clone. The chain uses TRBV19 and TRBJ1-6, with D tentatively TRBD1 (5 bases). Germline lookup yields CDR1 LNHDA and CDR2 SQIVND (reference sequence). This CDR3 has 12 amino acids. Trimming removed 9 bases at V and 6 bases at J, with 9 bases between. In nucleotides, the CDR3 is TGTGCCAGCCGGGACTTTAATTCACCCCTCCACTTT. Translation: CASRDFNSPLHF.

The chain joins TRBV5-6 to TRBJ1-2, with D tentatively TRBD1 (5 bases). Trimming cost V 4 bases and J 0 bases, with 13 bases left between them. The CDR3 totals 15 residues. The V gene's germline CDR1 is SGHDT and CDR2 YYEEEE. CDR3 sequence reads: CASSPQMTANYGYTF. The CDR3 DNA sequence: TGTGCCAGCAGCCCCCAAATGACAGCTAACTATGGCTACACCTTC.

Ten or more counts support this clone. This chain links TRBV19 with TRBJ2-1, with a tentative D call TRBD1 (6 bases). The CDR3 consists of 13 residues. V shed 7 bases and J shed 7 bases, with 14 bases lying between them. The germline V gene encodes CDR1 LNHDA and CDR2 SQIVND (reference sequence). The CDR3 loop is CASNPQGKNEQFF. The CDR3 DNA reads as TGTGCCAGTAATCCACAGGGAAAGAATGAGCAGTTCTTC. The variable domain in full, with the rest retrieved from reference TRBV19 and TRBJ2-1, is DGGITQSPKYLFRKEGQNVTLSCEQNLNHDAMYWYRQDPGQGLRLIYYSQIVNDFQKGDIAEGYSVSREKKESFPLTVTSAQKNPTAFYLCASNPQGKNEQFFGPGTRLTVL.

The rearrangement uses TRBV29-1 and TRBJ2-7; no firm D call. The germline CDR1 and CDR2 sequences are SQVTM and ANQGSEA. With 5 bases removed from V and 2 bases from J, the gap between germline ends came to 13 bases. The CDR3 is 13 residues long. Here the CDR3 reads CSVRRKLTYEQYF. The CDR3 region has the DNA TGCAGCGTTAGGCGGAAGCTCACCTACGAGCAGTACTTC.